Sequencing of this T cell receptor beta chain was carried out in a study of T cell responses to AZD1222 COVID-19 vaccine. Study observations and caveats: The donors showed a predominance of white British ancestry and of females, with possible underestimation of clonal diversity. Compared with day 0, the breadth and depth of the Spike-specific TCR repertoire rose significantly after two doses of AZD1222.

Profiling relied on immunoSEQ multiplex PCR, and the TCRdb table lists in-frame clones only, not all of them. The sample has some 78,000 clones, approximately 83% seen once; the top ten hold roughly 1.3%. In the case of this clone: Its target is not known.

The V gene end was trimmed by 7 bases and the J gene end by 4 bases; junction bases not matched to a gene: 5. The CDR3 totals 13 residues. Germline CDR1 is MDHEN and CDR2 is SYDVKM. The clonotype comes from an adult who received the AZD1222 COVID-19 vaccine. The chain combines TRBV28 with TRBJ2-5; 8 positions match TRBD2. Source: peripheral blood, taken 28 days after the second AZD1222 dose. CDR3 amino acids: CASTGGGVETQYF. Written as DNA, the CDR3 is TGTGCCAGCACCGGGGGGGGCGTAGAGACCCAGTACTTC.